Below, 14 T cell receptor beta chains from the same sample are listed, as sequenced in a study of molecular identifiers for immune sequencing clone quantification. Via MiXCR, TCRdb re-called the PCR reads, giving one row per CDR3 protein. The sample lists about 100,000 distinct CDR3 sequences; 36% were seen once. The sequenced sample consisted of naive CD8+ T cells from blood, with Jurkat cell RNA spiked in. Regarding subset: FACS-sorted CD8+CD4-CCR7+CD45RA+ naive T cells. The receptors originated from a human donor in good health. Some libraries in this study had Jurkat cell RNA spiked in.

The chain employs TRBV25-1 and TRBJ1-5, with D hard to call. Trimming took off 2 bases at V and 3 bases at J, with 8 bases between the two ends. Germline CDR1 is MGHDK and CDR2 is SYGVNS. This CDR3 is 14 amino acids long. CDR3 amino acids: CASSELEFNQPQHF. The CDR3 DNA reads as TGTGCCAGCAGTGAACTTGAGTTCAATCAGCCCCAGCATTTT.

On this clonotype itself: At one end, the junction sequence differs from germline, possibly due to a read error. The rearrangement uses TRBV3-1 and TRBJ2-7; D perhaps matches TRBD2 (5 bases). In germline, CDR1 is LGHDT, CDR2 YNNKEL (reference sequence). CDR3 size: 14 residues. The CDR3 DNA sequence: TGTGCCAGCAGCCCTAGCCCCCTAGCCTACGGGCAGTACTTC. Residues: CASSPSPLAYGQYF.

A word on this clonotype: A much larger clone lies a single base off, so this may be a read error. The chain combines TRBV7-8 with TRBJ2-3, with 7 bases aligning to TRBD1. V lost 4 bases, J lost 2 bases, and 12 bases stayed unmatched. The CDR3 is 17 amino acids. Germline assignment: CDR1 SGHVS and CDR2 FQNEAQ. The CDR3 is CASSSGPGTAFTDTQYF. The CDR3, as DNA: TGTGCCAGCAGCTCAGGGCCTGGGACAGCCTTCACAGATACGCAGTATTTT.

Ten or more counts support this clonotype. V is TRBV29-1 and J is TRBJ2-7, with a tentative D call TRBD1 (6 bases). The CDR3 is made up of 14 amino acids. V was pared by 1 base and J by 3 bases, with 13 bases between. Germline V gene sequence: CDR1 SQVTM, CDR2 ANQGSEA. Here the CDR3 reads CSVEGVGQDYEQYF. The CDR3 bases are TGCAGCGTTGAAGGAGTGGGACAAGACTACGAGCAGTACTTC.

Comment on this clonotype: Just one base apart from a much larger clone, this may be a read error. V gene TRBV7-8 combines with J gene TRBJ2-3; tentative D call: TRBD2 (6 bases). The CDR3 contains 16 residues. Germline lookup yields CDR1 SGHVS and CDR2 FQNEAQ. V lost 4 bases, J lost 1 base, and 15 bases lay in between. The CDR3 region is CASSSTEPGGTDTQYF. In DNA, the CDR3 is TGTGCCAGCAGCTCAACCGAACCGGGGGGCACAGATACGCAGTATTTT.

With respect to this clonotype: The junction does not match germline at one end; this may be a read error. CDR3 nucleotides: TGTGCCGGCAGTTTGGCCAGGGAAAGGGATCAGCCCCAGCATTTT. Protein: CAGSLARERDQPQHF. V gene TRBV28 combines with J gene TRBJ1-5; perhaps TRBD1 as D (5 bases). The CDR3 runs to 15 residues. In germline, CDR1 is MDHEN, CDR2 SYDVKM.

This clonotype was seen ten or more times. At one boundary the junction diverges from the germline segment, which might be a read error. The chain has TRBV5-5 and TRBJ2-3; tentative D call: TRBD1 (5 bases). Germline CDR1 is SGHKS and CDR2 is YYEKEE (reference sequence). The CDR3 is made up of 12 amino acids. CDR3 bases: TGTGCCAGCAGCTTAACAGGCCACGGACGGGATTTT. Protein product: CASSLTGHGRDF. The whole variable domain, filled in from reference TRBV5-5 and TRBJ2-3, reads DAGVTQSPTHLIKTRGQQVTLRCSPISGHKSVSWYQQVLGQGPQFIFQYYEKEERGRGNFPDRFSARQFPNYSSELNVNALLLGDSALYLCASSLTGHGRDFGPGTRLTVL.

A note on this clonotype: The junction does not match germline at one end; this may be a read error. The chain has TRBV6-6 and TRBJ2-5, with 11 positions matching TRBD2. Germline V lookup: CDR1 MNHNY, CDR2 SVGAGI (reference sequence). The CDR3 totals 16 residues. As DNA, the CDR3 is TGTGCCTGCAGCCTAAGGTCTAGCGGGGGGCCAGAGACCCAGTACTTC. Protein sequence: CACSLRSSGGPETQYF.

This clonotype was seen a few times. This chain joins TRBV6-5 and TRBJ2-7, with D possibly matching TRBD1 (6 bases). CDR1 and CDR2 from the germline V gene are MNHEY and SVGAGI. V lost 0 bases, J lost 7 bases, and 13 bases lay in between. This CDR3 spans 14 amino acids. CDR3 residues: CASSYSGTQEEQYF. CDR3 nucleotide sequence: TGTGCCAGCAGTTACTCCGGGACACAAGAAGAGCAGTACTTC.

Comment on this clonotype: This could be a read error, since a much larger clone is one nucleotide away. The rearrangement uses TRBV5-6 and TRBJ2-3; maybe TRBD1 (5 bases). The CDR3 spans 15 residues. Germline CDR1 reads SGHDT; CDR2 reads YYEEEE. Trimming pared 4 bases from V and 0 bases from J, leaving 12 bases between. The CDR3 loop reads CASSLPTVSTDTQYF. For the CDR3, the DNA is TGTGCCAGCAGCCTGCCGACAGTAAGCACAGATACGCAGTATTTT.

The V call is TRBV7-2, the J call TRBJ2-5; D unclear. Germline-derived CDR1 and CDR2 are SGHTA and FQGNSA. This CDR3 is built from 10 residues. V was pared by 8 bases and J by 10 bases, with 11 bases between. The chain's CDR3 is CASRGVDQYF. The CDR3 nucleotides read TGTGCCAGCCGCGGAGTCGACCAGTACTTC.

This sequence joins TRBV25-1 and TRBJ1-5, with D tentatively TRBD1 (6 bases). CDR3 length equals 13 residues. Germline CDR1 MGHDK, CDR2 SYGVNS. V was pared by 5 bases and J by 4 bases, with 9 bases between. The CDR3 loop reads CASSPRGNQPQHF. In DNA, the CDR3 is TGTGCCAGCAGTCCTAGGGGGAATCAGCCCCAGCATTTT.

This clonotype came up many times. The chain couples TRBV28 to TRBJ2-7; perhaps D is TRBD1 or TRBD2 (5 bases each). The length of the CDR3 is 15 residues. The germline V and J ends were trimmed by 1 base and 3 bases, with 13 bases remaining between them. Germline V gene sequence: CDR1 MDHEN, CDR2 SYDVKM. CDR3 sequence: CASSLFGGTDYEQYF. In DNA form, the CDR3 reads TGTGCCAGCAGTTTATTTGGTGGGACCGACTACGAGCAGTACTTC.

This clonotype was counted a few times. The chain links TRBV10-3 to TRBJ2-3, with a tentative D call TRBD1 (6 bases). Germline CDR1 ENHRY, CDR2 SYGVKD. Trimming left V 7 bases short and J 4 bases short, with 18 bases between. The CDR3 totals 15 residues. CDR3 bases: TGTGCCATCAATAACAGGGTAGCCCCCCCAGATACGCAGTATTTT. Its protein is CAINNRVAPPDTQYF.